Below, 13 T cell receptor beta chains from the same sample are listed, as sequenced in a study of T cell responses to AZD1222 COVID-19 vaccine. The repertoire was sequenced with immunoSEQ multiplex PCR; TCRdb's copy has only in-frame clones and lacks some. Here the sample spans approximately 100,000 clones, about 88% being singletons. The sample was peripheral blood, taken on day 0 of AZD1222 vaccination. These receptors all stem from an adult in good health.

This clone was counted between two and nine times. The V gene is TRBV30, the J gene TRBJ1-6; D possibly corresponds to TRBD1 (5 bases). Germline assignment: CDR1 GTSNPN and CDR2 SVGIG (reference sequence). This CDR3 is built from 14 residues. V was shortened by 2 bases and J by 10 bases, with 15 bases between the two germline ends. The CDR3 protein is CAWSSGNLRSPLHF. CDR3 sequence (DNA): TGTGCCTGGAGTTCAGGGAATTTAAGGTCACCCCTCCACTTT.

V gene TRBV7-8 combines with J gene TRBJ2-7, with D possibly matching TRBD2 (7 bases). CDR3 length: 17 residues. The V gene lost 5 bases and the J gene lost 6 bases, with 26 bases spanning the gap. CDR1 SGHVS and CDR2 FQNEAQ come from the germline V gene. CDR3 residues: CASSIPRGAGVVSEQYF. The DNA of the CDR3 is TGTGCCAGCAGCATCCCCCGGGGGGCGGGAGTAGTCAGCGAGCAGTACTTC. Complete variable domain (other parts from reference TRBV7-8 and TRBJ2-7): GAGVSQSPRYKVAKRGQDVALRCDPISGHVSLFWYQQALGQGPEFLTYFQNEAQLDKSGLPSDRFFAERPEGSVSTLKIQRTQQEDSAVYLCASSIPRGAGVVSEQYFGPGTRLTVT.

The V call is TRBV6-6, the J call TRBJ1-1; 7 bases match TRBD1. The V gene end was trimmed by 6 bases and the J gene end by 13 bases; junction bases not matched to a gene: 8. The CDR3 is 11 residues long. The V gene's germline CDR1 is MNHNY and CDR2 SVGAGI (reference sequence). CDR3: CASSHRDSCFF. CDR3 in DNA: TGTGCCAGCAGCCACCGGGACAGTTGTTTCTTT.

The chain employs TRBV6-6 and TRBJ1-2; D gene unclear. The germline gives CDR1 MNHNY, CDR2 SVGAGI (reference sequence). The V gene lost 5 bases and the J gene lost 3 bases, with 10 bases spanning the gap. This CDR3 comprises 13 residues. Written as DNA, the CDR3 is TGTGCCAGCAGTCCGGGAGAGTACTATGGCTACACCTTC. It codes for CASSPGEYYGYTF.

The chain joins TRBV27 to TRBJ2-7; 9 positions agree with TRBD2. With V trimmed by 4 bases and J by 0 bases, 13 bases remained unmatched. This CDR3 has 18 residues. Looked up from germline, CDR1 is MNHEY and CDR2 is SMNVEV (reference sequence). The CDR3 region has the DNA TGTGCCAGCAGTTCTACCCTCCCTAGCGGGACCAGCTCCTACGAGCAGTACTTC. This gives the protein CASSSTLPSGTSSYEQYF.

This rearrangement joins TRBV5-1 to TRBJ1-2, with D uncertain. The CDR3 has 15 residues. Trimming shortened V by 0 bases and J by 8 bases, and 17 bases separated the two germline ends. Germline V gene data show CDR1 as SGHRS and CDR2 as YFSETQ. The CDR3 is CASSLESGPLGGYTF. The CDR3 bases are TGCGCCAGCAGCTTGGAGTCTGGGCCGCTGGGGGGCTACACCTTC.

The chain combines TRBV5-1 with TRBJ2-7; D call uncertain. The CDR3 is 16 amino acids. With 2 bases removed from V and 4 bases from J, the gap between germline ends came to 19 bases. The germline V gene has CDR1 SGHRS and CDR2 YFSETQ. The chain's CDR3 is CASSFMISDIGYEQYF. CDR3 coding DNA: TGCGCCAGCAGCTTTATGATTTCCGACATCGGGTACGAGCAGTACTTC.

J is TRBJ2-7 and V is TRBV4-1; D uncertain. The V end lost 3 bases, the J end lost 4 bases, and 16 bases lay between the germline ends. The germline CDR1 and CDR2 sequences are MGHRA and YSYEKL. The CDR3 has 15 residues. The CDR3 nucleotides are TGCGCCAGCAGCCAGGGTGTGGTAGAATTGTACGAGCAGTACTTC. The encoded protein is CASSQGVVELYEQYF.

The rearrangement links TRBV6-2 or TRBV6-3 to TRBJ1-1, with TRBD1 matching 12 bases. Germline CDR1 reads MNHEY; CDR2 reads SVGEGT. After removal of 5 bases from V and 8 bases from J, the junction contained 9 bases not matched to a gene. The CDR3 has 15 amino acids. In DNA form, the CDR3 reads TGTGCCAGCAGTCGAACGGGACAGGGGGCTATCGAAGCTTTCTTT. Its protein product is CASSRTGQGAIEAFF.

This rearrangement joins TRBV29-1 to TRBJ2-2, with a weak D call TRBD1 (5 bases). The V end was cut by 2 bases, the J end by 4 bases, with 8 bases between. The CDR3 runs to 13 residues. The germline CDR1 and CDR2 sequences are SQVTM and ANQGSEA. The CDR3 spells CSVEQGATGELFF. The CDR3 coding sequence is TGCAGCGTTGAACAGGGTGCCACCGGGGAGCTGTTTTTT.

The rearrangement uses TRBV5-1 and TRBJ1-2, with D possibly TRBD1 on 6 matching bases. Trimming stripped 4 bases from V and 2 bases from J, with 18 bases between. Per the germline V gene, CDR1 is SGHRS and CDR2 is YFSETQ. The CDR3 covers 16 residues. In nucleotides, the CDR3 is TGCGCCAGCAGCCCCGGGGGCCAAGGCGGAAACTATGGCTACACCTTC. As protein: CASSPGGQGGNYGYTF.

This rearrangement joins TRBV11-2 to TRBJ2-7; D gene ambiguous. The CDR3 has 14 amino acids. V dropped 1 base and J dropped 0 bases, with 7 bases sitting between them. Germline V gives CDR1 SGHAT, CDR2 FQNNGV. The CDR3 DNA reads as TGTGCCAGCAGCTTAGTGTTGAGCTCCTACGAGCAGTACTTC. Protein: CASSLVLSSYEQYF.

This rearrangement joins TRBV4-1 to TRBJ2-7; TRBD1 is a possible D gene (5 bases). V dropped 3 bases and J dropped 2 bases, with 11 bases sitting between them. Germline V gives CDR1 MGHRA, CDR2 YSYEKL. CDR3 length equals 14 residues. The CDR3 region has the DNA TGCGCCAGCAGCCAGGGGCCAGGGACCTACGAGCAGTACTTC. This codes for CASSQGPGTYEQYF.